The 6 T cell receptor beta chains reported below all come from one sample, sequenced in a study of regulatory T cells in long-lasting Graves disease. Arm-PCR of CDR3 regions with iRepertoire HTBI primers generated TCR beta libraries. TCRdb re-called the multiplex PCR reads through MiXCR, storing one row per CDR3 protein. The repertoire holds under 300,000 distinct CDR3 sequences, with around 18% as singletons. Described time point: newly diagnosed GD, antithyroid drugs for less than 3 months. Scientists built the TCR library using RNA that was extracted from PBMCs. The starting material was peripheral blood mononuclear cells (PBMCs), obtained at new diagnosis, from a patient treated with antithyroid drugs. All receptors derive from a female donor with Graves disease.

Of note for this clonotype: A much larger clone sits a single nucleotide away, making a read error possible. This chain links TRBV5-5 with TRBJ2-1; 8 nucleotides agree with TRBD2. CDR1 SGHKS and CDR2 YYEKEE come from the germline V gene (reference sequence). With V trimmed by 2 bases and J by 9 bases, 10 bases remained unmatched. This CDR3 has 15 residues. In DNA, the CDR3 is TGTGCCAGCAGCTTATCGGGAGGGCCGGTGGGTGAGCAGTTCTTC. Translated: CASSLSGGPVGEQFF.

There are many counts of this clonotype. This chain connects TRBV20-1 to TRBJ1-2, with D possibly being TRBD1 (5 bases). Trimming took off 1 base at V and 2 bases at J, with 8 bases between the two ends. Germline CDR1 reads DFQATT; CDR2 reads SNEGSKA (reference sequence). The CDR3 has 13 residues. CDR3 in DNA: TGCAGTGCTAGAGGGGCAGGGAACTATGGCTACACCTTC. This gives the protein CSARGAGNYGYTF.

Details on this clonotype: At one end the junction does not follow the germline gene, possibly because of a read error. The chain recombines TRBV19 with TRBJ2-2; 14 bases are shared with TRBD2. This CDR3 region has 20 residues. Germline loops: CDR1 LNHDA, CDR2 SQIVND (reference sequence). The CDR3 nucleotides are TGTGCCACAACCCACTGGGGACTAGCGGGAGTGGGGGGAAACACCGGGGGGCTGTTTTTT. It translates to CATTHWGLAGVGGNTGGLFF.

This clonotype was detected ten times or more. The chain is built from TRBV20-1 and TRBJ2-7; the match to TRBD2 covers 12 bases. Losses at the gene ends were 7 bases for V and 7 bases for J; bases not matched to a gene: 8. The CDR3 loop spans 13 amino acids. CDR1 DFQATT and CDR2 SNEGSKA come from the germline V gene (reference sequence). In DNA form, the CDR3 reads TGCAGTGTTTCGACTAGCGGGAGTTATGAGCAGTACTTC. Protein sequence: CSVSTSGSYEQYF.

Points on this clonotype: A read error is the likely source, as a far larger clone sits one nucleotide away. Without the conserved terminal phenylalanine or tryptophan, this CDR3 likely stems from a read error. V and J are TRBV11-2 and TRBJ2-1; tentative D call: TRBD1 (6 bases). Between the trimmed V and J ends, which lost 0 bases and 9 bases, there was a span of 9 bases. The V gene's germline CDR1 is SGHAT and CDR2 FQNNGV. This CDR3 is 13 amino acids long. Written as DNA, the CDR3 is TGTGCCAGCAGCTTAGATCTAGGGGGTGAGCAGTTCATC. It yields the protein CASSLDLGGEQFI.

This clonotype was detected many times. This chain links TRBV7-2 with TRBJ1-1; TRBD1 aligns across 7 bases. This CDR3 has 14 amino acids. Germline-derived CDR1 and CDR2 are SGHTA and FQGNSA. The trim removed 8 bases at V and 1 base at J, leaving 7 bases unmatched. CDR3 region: CASERDSKNTEAFF. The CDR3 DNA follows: TGTGCCAGCGAGAGGGACAGTAAGAACACTGAAGCTTTCTTT.